This is a list of T cell receptor beta chains from one sample in a study of T cells in localized non-small cell lung cancer. Using immunoSEQ multiplex PCR, the repertoire was profiled, and TCRdb retains in-frame clones only, with some absent. The repertoire consists of 20,000 to 30,000 clones, with approximately 92% occurring once and the leading ten covering 12% to 15%. The specimen comprised peripheral blood, sampled before any cancer treatment. The receptors come from a man between 35 and 75 years old with stage III squamous cell lung carcinoma. CDR3s include the opening cysteine and the closing phenylalanine or tryptophan.

j_gene: TRBJ2-7
v_gene: TRBV14
CDR3aa: CASSQGQGGYEQYF

j_gene: TRBJ2-2
v_gene: TRBV9
CDR3aa: CASSVDHLNTGELFF

j_gene: TRBJ2-7
v_gene: TRBV7-9
CDR3aa: CASSSGRGASYEQYF

j_gene: TRBJ2-3
v_gene: TRBV5-4
CDR3aa: CASSLDGGRDTQYF

j_gene: TRBJ1-4
v_gene: TRBV6-1
CDR3aa: CASSPPGQNNEKLFF

j_gene: TRBJ2-7
v_gene: TRBV9
CDR3aa: CASSPGTSGMYEQYF

j_gene: TRBJ1-1
v_gene: TRBV28
CDR3aa: CASSLRSGTAEAFF

j_gene: TRBJ2-5
v_gene: TRBV2
CDR3aa: CACRLAVYQETQYF

j_gene: TRBJ1-2
v_gene: TRBV6-6
CDR3aa: CASSYSTGSKSGYTF

j_gene: TRBJ2-5
v_gene: TRBV5-4
CDR3aa: CASSLETFQETQYF

j_gene: TRBJ1-4
v_gene: TRBV4-1
CDR3aa: CASSQAGIGTSEKLFF

j_gene: TRBJ1-5
v_gene: TRBV19
CDR3aa: CASRTDREVYQPQHF

j_gene: TRBJ1-5
v_gene: TRBV28
CDR3aa: CASSWGAGSNQPQHF

j_gene: TRBJ2-2
v_gene: TRBV18
CDR3aa: CASSPVTGRGTGELFF

j_gene: TRBJ1-3
v_gene: TRBV11-2
CDR3aa: CASSPSMNTIYF

j_gene: TRBJ1-6
v_gene: TRBV7-2
CDR3aa: CASSLVVGDINNSPLHF

j_gene: TRBJ1-3
v_gene: TRBV28
CDR3aa: CASSYGNTIYF

j_gene: TRBJ2-7
v_gene: TRBV21-1
CDR3aa: CASLGTPEGDEQYF

j_gene: TRBJ1-1
v_gene: TRBV2
CDR3aa: CASTQLGRNTEAFF

j_gene: TRBJ1-2
v_gene: TRBV6-1
CDR3aa: CASSTGPLGAVGYTF

j_gene: TRBJ2-7
v_gene: TRBV7-8
CDR3aa: CASSPTRLTSGSTYEQYF

j_gene: TRBJ1-5
v_gene: TRBV2
CDR3aa: CASRGGSYSNQPQHF

j_gene: TRBJ2-4
v_gene: TRBV19
CDR3aa: CASSIEGDRGRLGAKNIQYF